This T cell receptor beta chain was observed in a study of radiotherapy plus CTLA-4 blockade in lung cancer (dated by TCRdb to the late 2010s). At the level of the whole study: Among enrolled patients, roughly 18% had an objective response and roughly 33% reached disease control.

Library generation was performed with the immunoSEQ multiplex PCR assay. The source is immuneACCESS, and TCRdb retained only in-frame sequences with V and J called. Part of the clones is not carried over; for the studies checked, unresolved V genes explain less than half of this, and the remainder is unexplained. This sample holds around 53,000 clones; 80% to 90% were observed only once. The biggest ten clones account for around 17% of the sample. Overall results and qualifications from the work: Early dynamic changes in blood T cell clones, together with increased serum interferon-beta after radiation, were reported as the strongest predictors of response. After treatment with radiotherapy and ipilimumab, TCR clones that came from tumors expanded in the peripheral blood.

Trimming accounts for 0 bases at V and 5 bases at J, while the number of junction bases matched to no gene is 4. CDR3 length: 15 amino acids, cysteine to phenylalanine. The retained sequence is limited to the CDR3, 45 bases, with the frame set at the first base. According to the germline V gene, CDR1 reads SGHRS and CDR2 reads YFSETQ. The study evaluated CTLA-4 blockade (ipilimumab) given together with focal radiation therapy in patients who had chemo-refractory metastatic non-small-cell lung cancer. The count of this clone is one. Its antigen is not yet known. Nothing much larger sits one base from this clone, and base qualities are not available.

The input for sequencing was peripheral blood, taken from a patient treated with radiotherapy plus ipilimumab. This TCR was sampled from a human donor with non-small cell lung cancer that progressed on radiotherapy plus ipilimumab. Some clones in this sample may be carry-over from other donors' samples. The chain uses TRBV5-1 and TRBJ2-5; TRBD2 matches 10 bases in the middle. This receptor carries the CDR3 CASSLAGTSEETQYF. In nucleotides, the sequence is TGCGCCAGCAGCTTGGCCGGGACTAGCGAGGAGACCCAGTACTTC.